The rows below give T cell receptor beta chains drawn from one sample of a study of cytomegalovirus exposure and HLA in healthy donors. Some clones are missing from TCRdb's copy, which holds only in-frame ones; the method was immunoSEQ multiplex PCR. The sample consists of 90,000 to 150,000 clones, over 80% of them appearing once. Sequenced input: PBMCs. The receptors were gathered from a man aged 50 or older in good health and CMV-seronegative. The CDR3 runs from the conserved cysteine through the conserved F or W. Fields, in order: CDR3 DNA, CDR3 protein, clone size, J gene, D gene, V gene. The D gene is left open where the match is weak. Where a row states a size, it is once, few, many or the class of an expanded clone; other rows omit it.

TGCGCCAGCAGCCAAGATCCCCCTGCTAGCGGTATCTCCTACAATGAGCAGTTCTTC | CASSQDPPASGISYNEQFF | . | TRBJ2-1 | TRBD2 | TRBV4-3
TGCGCCAGCATCCCGGCCGGGGGTCGCACAGATACGCAGTATTTT | CASIPAGGRTDTQYF | . | TRBJ2-3 | . | TRBV5-1
TGCGCCAGCAGCTCGGACTGGACAGATACGCAGTATTTT | CASSSDWTDTQYF | . | TRBJ2-3 | . | TRBV5-1
TGCGCCAGCAGCTTCACAGGGGACGAGCAGTACTTC | CASSFTGDEQYF | . | TRBJ2-7 | TRBD1 | TRBV5-1
TGTGCCAGTAGCTTGAGTAGCGGGGGGGCGTCGGAGACCCAGTACTTC | CASSLSSGGASETQYF | . | TRBJ2-5 | TRBD2 | TRBV19
TGTGCCAGCAGTTTATTCCTAGCGGGACCCCCAGAGACCCAGTACTTC | CASSLFLAGPPETQYF | once | TRBJ2-5 | TRBD2 | TRBV27
TGTGCCAGCAGCTTGGGGGGCTGGGGGCAGACAGATACGCAGTATTTT | CASSLGGWGQTDTQYF | . | TRBJ2-3 | . | TRBV5-4
TGTGCCAGCAGCTTAGTGGGTCGGGGGTCCGATACACTAGATACGCAGTATTTT | CASSLVGRGSDTLDTQYF | . | TRBJ2-3 | . | TRBV11-1
TGTGCCAGCAGCGGATGGGGCGTCTCTTTGGCCAACGTCCTGACTTTC | CASSGWGVSLANVLTF | few | TRBJ2-6 | . | TRBV7-2
TGTGCCAGCAGCTTAGCTAGCGGGGGCACAGATACGCAGTATTTT | CASSLASGGTDTQYF | . | TRBJ2-3 | TRBD2 | TRBV7-2
TGCGCCAGCAGCCTAATGGAGACTAGCGGAGGCCTGGAGACCCAGTACTTC | CASSLMETSGGLETQYF | . | TRBJ2-5 | TRBD2 | TRBV4-1
TGCACCAGCAGCCAAGAATTAAGTCCAGTCATCGATGAGCAGTTCTTC | CTSSQELSPVIDEQFF | . | TRBJ2-1 | . | TRBV1
TGTGCCAGCAGTTCCACCCGAGAGGCAGGACTGTATGGCTACACCTTC | CASSSTREAGLYGYTF | . | TRBJ1-2 | . | TRBV6-5
TGTGCCAGCCTAGACTTCACAGATACGCAGTATTTT | CASLDFTDTQYF | . | TRBJ2-3 | . | TRBV28